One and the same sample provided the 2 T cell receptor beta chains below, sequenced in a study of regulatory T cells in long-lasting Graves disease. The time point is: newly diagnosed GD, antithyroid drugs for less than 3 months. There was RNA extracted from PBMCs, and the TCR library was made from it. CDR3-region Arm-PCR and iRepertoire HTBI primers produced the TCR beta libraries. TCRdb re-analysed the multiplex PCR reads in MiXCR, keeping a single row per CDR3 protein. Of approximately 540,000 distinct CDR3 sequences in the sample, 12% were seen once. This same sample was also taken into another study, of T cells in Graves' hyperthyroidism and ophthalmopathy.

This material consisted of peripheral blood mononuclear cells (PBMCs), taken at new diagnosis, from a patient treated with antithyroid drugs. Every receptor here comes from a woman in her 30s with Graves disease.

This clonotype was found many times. The CDR3: CASSWPGQGAAFF. The CDR3, as DNA: TGTGCCAGCAGTTGGCCGGGACAGGGCGCAGCTTTCTTT. The chain recombines TRBV6-5 with TRBJ1-1; TRBD1 matches at 9 bases. The germline V gene has CDR1 MNHEY and CDR2 SVGAGI. The CDR3 has 13 amino acids. V lost 4 bases, J lost 10 bases, and 7 bases stayed unmatched.

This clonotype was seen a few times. Here the CDR3 reads CSVERDRRLNTEAFF. In nucleotides, the CDR3 is TGCAGCGTTGAAAGGGACCGGCGCCTGAACACTGAAGCTTTCTTT. The chain is built from TRBV29-1 and TRBJ1-1, with D possibly being TRBD1 (5 bases). The V end lost 2 bases, the J end lost 0 bases, and 13 bases lay between the germline ends. There are 15 residues in the CDR3. Germline CDR1 reads SQVTM; CDR2 reads ANQGSEA.